Ten or more counts support the clone carrying this TCR beta chain. The sample originates from a study of neurological immune-mediated disorders. TCRdb reprocessed the 5' RACE reads with MiXCR, giving one entry per CDR3 protein. The sample carries tens of thousands of distinct CDR3 sequences, around 3.5% recorded once. Germline V gives CDR1 SGHDT, CDR2 YYEEEE. The V end lost 1 base, the J end lost 0 bases, and 14 bases lay between the germline ends. CDR3 size: 16 residues. The chain employs TRBV5-6 and TRBJ2-7; tentatively, D is TRBD1 or TRBD2 (5 bases each). The TCR comes from a middle-aged man with multiple sclerosis. What was sequenced was PBMCs. CDR3 coding DNA: TGTGCCAGCAGCTTGATCGGGGCGACCGGCTCCTACGAGCAGTACTTC. Its translation is CASSLIGATGSYEQYF.